These 24 T cell receptor beta chains came from one sample sequenced in a study of T cell repertoires in cytomegalovirus infection. These receptors' targets are unknown. One entry per CDR3 protein, called by TCRdb with MiXCR from the reads. The profile covers roughly 500,000 distinct CDR3 sequences, with more than 30% appearing a single time and 15% to 20% taken by the ten largest. The sample was cultured PBMCs, taken from culture after CMV antigen stimulation. These TCRs come from a human donor in good health (CMV status not recorded). Some clones in this sample may be carry-over from other donors' samples.

The V call is TRBV11-2, the J call TRBJ2-3, with 11 bases identical to TRBD1. The ends lost 5 bases at V and 2 bases at J; junction bases unmatched: 9. Germline-derived CDR1 and CDR2 are SGHAT and FQNNGV. There are 17 residues in the CDR3. The DNA of the CDR3 is TGTGCCAGCAGCCGTGGGACAGGGGGTCGGCACACAGATACGCAGTATTTT. It codes for CASSRGTGGRHTDTQYF.

This clonotype showed up just a few times. The chain carries TRBV28 and TRBJ2-2, with 10 bases matching TRBD1. The CDR3 extends over 17 amino acids. The V and J ends lost 6 bases and 4 bases, in that order; junction bases with no gene match: 11. Looked up from germline, CDR1 is MDHEN and CDR2 is SYDVKM. In nucleotides, the CDR3 is TGTGCCAGCAGATACTCCGGGACAGGGGTTTTCACCGGGGAGCTGTTTTTT. Its protein product is CASRYSGTGVFTGELFF.

This clonotype was counted many times. CDR3 bases: TGTGCCAGCAGCTTGTTCTCCTCATTGGGGAACACCGGGGAGCTGTTTTTT. This sequence encodes CASSLFSSLGNTGELFF. The chain couples TRBV5-6 to TRBJ2-2, with D uncertain. The CDR3 is 17 amino acids. Trimming cost V 1 base and J 1 base, with 14 bases left between them. Germline values: CDR1 SGHDT, CDR2 YYEEEE.

The J gene is TRBJ2-7, the V gene TRBV7-3; D not resolved. There are 14 residues in the CDR3. Trimming took off 5 bases at V and 3 bases at J, with 14 bases between the two ends. The germline V gene has CDR1 SGHTA and CDR2 FQGTGA. The CDR3 loop reads CASSPLGQIYEQYF. In DNA form, the CDR3 reads TGTGCCAGCAGCCCACTTGGGCAGATCTACGAGCAGTACTTC.

The chain employs TRBV7-2 and TRBJ2-1; 11 bases fit TRBD2. The germline V gene has CDR1 SGHTA and CDR2 FQGNSA. The CDR3 runs 15 residues. The V gene end was trimmed by 3 bases and the J gene end by 7 bases; junction bases not matched to a gene: 5. CDR3 protein: CASSFSGLAVNEQFF. The CDR3 DNA is TGTGCCAGCAGCTTTTCGGGACTAGCGGTTAATGAGCAGTTCTTC.

This clonotype was detected once. The rearrangement links TRBV29-1 to TRBJ1-2; 8 bases agree with TRBD1. Trimming took 4 bases from V and 4 from J; bases not matched to a gene: 5. Germline V gene sequence: CDR1 SQVTM, CDR2 ANQGSEA. The CDR3 is 13 amino acids. The CDR3 DNA reads as TGCAGCGTTGCACAGGGGGGTATCTATGGCTACACCTTC. Its translation is CSVAQGGIYGYTF.

This chain links TRBV9 with TRBJ2-3, with D unresolved. Germline V gene lookup returns CDR1 SGDLS and CDR2 YYNGEE. The CDR3 spans 16 residues. Trimming cost V 4 bases and J 2 bases, with 17 bases left between them. The CDR3 loop reads CASSMETFTHTDTQYF. The CDR3 DNA follows: TGTGCCAGCAGCATGGAAACCTTTACCCACACAGATACGCAGTATTTT.

The chain joins TRBV12-3 or TRBV12-4 to TRBJ2-7, with a possible D match to TRBD2 (6 bases). Between the trimmed V and J ends, which lost 2 bases and 3 bases, there was a span of 11 bases. The CDR3 is 14 amino acids. CDR3 sequence reads: CASSLRLAYYEQYF. Here the CDR3 DNA reads TGTGCCAGCAGTTTACGGCTAGCGTACTACGAGCAGTACTTC.

This clonotype was seen repeatedly, ten times or more. The chain carries TRBV19 and TRBJ1-5; D not certain. Trimming took 3 bases from V and 6 from J, leaving 9 bases between them. The length of the CDR3 is 13 residues. In germline, CDR1 is LNHDA, CDR2 SQIVND (reference sequence). The CDR3 protein is CASSISAGQPQHF. The CDR3 nucleotides read TGTGCCAGTAGTATCTCCGCGGGTCAGCCCCAGCATTTT. The full variable domain, in which reference TRBV19 and TRBJ1-5 provide the parts outside the CDR3, is DGGITQSPKYLFRKEGQNVTLSCEQNLNHDAMYWYRQDPGQGLRLIYYSQIVNDFQKGDIAEGYSVSREKKESFPLTVTSAQKNPTAFYLCASSISAGQPQHFGDGTRLSIL.

The chain has TRBV19 and TRBJ1-4, with D perhaps TRBD1 (6 bases). V lost 9 bases and J 0 bases, leaving 8 bases between the germline ends. This CDR3 has 13 residues. Germline values: CDR1 LNHDA, CDR2 SQIVND (reference sequence). In DNA form, the CDR3 reads TGTGCCAGCCGACAGGCAACTAATGAAAAACTGTTTTTT. Encoded protein: CASRQATNEKLFF.

V is TRBV6-1 and J is TRBJ2-7, with TRBD1 identical over 10 bases. V was pared by 8 bases and J by 3 bases, with 10 bases of the junction left unmatched. CDR1 and CDR2 from the germline V gene are MNHNS and SASEGT. The CDR3 totals 15 residues. The CDR3 region is CASGPEGQGFYEQYV. The CDR3 DNA sequence: TGTGCCAGCGGGCCGGAGGGACAGGGGTTCTACGAGCAGTACGTC.

The chain recombines TRBV7-6 with TRBJ1-1; D call uncertain. CDR3 length: 12 residues. Trimming left V 6 bases short and J 11 bases short, with 16 bases between. Germline V gene sequence: CDR1 SGHVS, CDR2 FNYEAQ. CDR3 sequence (DNA): TGTGCCAGCAGTAGTAGTGTGGATTTGGCTTTCTTT. Its protein product is CASSSSVDLAFF.

V is TRBV5-4 and J is TRBJ1-4; possible D gene TRBD1, 5 bases. The CDR3 spans 17 residues. V was clipped by 3 bases and J by 3 bases, with 18 bases between them. Germline loops: CDR1 SGHNT, CDR2 YYREEE (reference sequence). The CDR3 reads CASSSGPEGFPNEKLFF. The CDR3 DNA reads as TGTGCCAGCAGCTCCGGACCTGAGGGGTTCCCTAATGAAAAACTGTTTTTT.

The rearrangement links TRBV6-1 to TRBJ2-4, with 7 bases matching TRBD2. The V segment lost 0 bases and the J segment 9 bases; nucleotides outside the gene matches: 5. In germline, CDR1 is MNHNS, CDR2 SASEGT. CDR3 size: 14 residues. The CDR3 spells CASSEAVVAGIQYF. For the CDR3, the DNA is TGTGCCAGCAGTGAAGCCGTGGTAGCGGGCATTCAGTACTTC.

This clonotype appeared once. CDR3 protein: CSVVDSQAFF. The CDR3 DNA follows: TGCAGCGTTGTGGACAGCCAAGCTTTCTTT. V gene TRBV29-1 combines with J gene TRBJ1-1; D is possibly TRBD1 (6 bases). Germline V gene lookup returns CDR1 SQVTM and CDR2 ANQGSEA. This CDR3 has 10 residues. Trimming removed 4 bases from V and 9 bases from J, with 9 bases in between.

This clonotype was observed a few times. DNA for the CDR3: TGCAGCGCCAAATCCCATACGGCTAACACTGAAGCTTTCTTT. This encodes CSAKSHTANTEAFF. The J gene is TRBJ1-1, the V gene TRBV29-1; D ambiguous. The CDR3 loop spans 14 amino acids. Looked up from germline, CDR1 is SQVTM and CDR2 is ANQGSEA. The ends were cut back, 7 bases at V and 2 bases at J, with 17 bases in the middle.

The CDR3 loop is CASSLRLAAFSGANVLTF. The CDR3 DNA follows: TGTGCCAGCAGCTTGAGACTAGCGGCTTTCTCTGGGGCCAACGTCCTGACTTTC. V is TRBV7-9 and J is TRBJ2-6, with 9 bases aligning to TRBD2. J gave up 0 bases and V 3 bases, and 6 bases lay outside the gene matches. The CDR3 consists of 18 residues. In germline, CDR1 is SEHNR, CDR2 FQNEAQ (reference sequence).

The rearrangement links TRBV29-1 to TRBJ2-5, with 8 bases aligning to TRBD1. The CDR3 loop spans 12 amino acids. Trimming took 6 bases from V and 4 from J; bases not matched to a gene: 4. Germline V gene data show CDR1 as SQVTM and CDR2 as ANQGSEA. The CDR3 DNA sequence: TGCAGCGTCCGGGACAGGATAGAGACCCAGTACTTC. This gives the protein CSVRDRIETQYF.

V is TRBV10-3 and J is TRBJ1-1; D unclear. CDR1 is ENHRY, CDR2 SYGVKD, per germline. This CDR3 spans 12 amino acids. Trimming stripped 2 bases from V and 0 bases from J, with 1 base between. CDR3 nucleotide sequence: TGTGCCATCAGTGAGGTGAACACTGAAGCTTTCTTT. This codes for CAISEVNTEAFF.

The J gene is TRBJ1-1, the V gene TRBV6-7; 10 nucleotides agree with TRBD1. TRBV6-7 is sorted into the ORF group, with uncertain function. CDR3 length: 18 amino acids. The ends lost 0 bases at V and 3 bases at J; junction bases unmatched: 10. CDR3 in DNA: TGTGCCAGCAGTTACTCGAGAGGACAGGGGGGGGGTGACACTGAAGCTTTCTTT. This sequence encodes CASSYSRGQGGGDTEAFF.

The chain recombines TRBV28 with TRBJ1-2; D remains unclear. The germline V gene has CDR1 MDHEN and CDR2 SYDVKM. V shed 5 bases and J shed 7 bases, with 8 bases lying between them. The CDR3 extends over 11 amino acids. The CDR3 region is CASSTDPGYTF. CDR3 DNA sequence: TGTGCCAGCAGTACGGACCCTGGCTACACCTTC.

In this sample, this clonotype turned up a few times. The gene calls are TRBV7-2 and TRBJ2-6; a weak D match, TRBD1 (5 bases). Germline CDR1 is SGHTA and CDR2 is FQGNSA. Deletions cut 6 bases from V and 0 bases from J, with 12 bases between. CDR3 size: 16 residues. The CDR3 spells CASSQGHLSGANVLTF. CDR3 DNA: TGTGCCAGCAGTCAAGGACACCTCTCTGGGGCCAACGTCCTGACTTTC.

The CDR3 spells CSVDRANYGYTF. In DNA, the CDR3 is TGCAGCGTTGATCGGGCCAACTATGGCTACACCTTC. The rearrangement joins TRBV29-1 to TRBJ1-2; D unresolved. Per germline, CDR1 SQVTM and CDR2 ANQGSEA. Trimming removed 3 bases from V and 2 bases from J, with 7 bases in between. This CDR3 is 12 amino acids long.

In its sample, this clonotype was seen a few times. The chain employs TRBV11-2 and TRBJ2-2; tentatively, D is TRBD1 (7 bases). CDR1 is SGHAT and CDR2 is FQNNGV in the germline V gene. Between the trimmed V and J ends, which lost 5 bases and 4 bases, there was a span of 11 bases. The CDR3 is 14 residues long. CDR3 amino acids: CASSGGGATGELFF. In DNA, the CDR3 is TGTGCCAGCAGCGGAGGGGGCGCCACCGGGGAGCTGTTTTTT. Drawing the rest from reference TRBV11-2 and TRBJ2-2, the complete variable domain is EAGVAQSPRYKIIEKRQSVAFWCNPISGHATLYWYQQILGQGPKLLIQFQNNGVVDDSQLPKDRFSAERLKGVDSTLKIQPAKLEDSAVYLCASSGGGATGELFFGEGSRLTVL.